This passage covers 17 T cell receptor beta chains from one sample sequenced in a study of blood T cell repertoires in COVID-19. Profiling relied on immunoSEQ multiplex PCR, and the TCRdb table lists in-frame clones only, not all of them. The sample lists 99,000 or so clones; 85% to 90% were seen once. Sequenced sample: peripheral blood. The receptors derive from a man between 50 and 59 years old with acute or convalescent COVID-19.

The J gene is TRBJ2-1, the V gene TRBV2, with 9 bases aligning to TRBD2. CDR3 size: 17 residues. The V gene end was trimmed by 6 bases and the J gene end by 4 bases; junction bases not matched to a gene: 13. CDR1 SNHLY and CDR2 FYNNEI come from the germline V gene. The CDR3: CASRGLRLADHYNEQFF. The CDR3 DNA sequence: TGTGCCAGCAGGGGTCTGAGACTAGCGGACCATTACAATGAGCAGTTCTTC.

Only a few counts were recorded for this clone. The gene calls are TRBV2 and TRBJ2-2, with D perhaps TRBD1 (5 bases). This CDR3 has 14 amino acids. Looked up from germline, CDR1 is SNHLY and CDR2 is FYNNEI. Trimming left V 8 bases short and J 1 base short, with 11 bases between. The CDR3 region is CASGANWNTGELFF. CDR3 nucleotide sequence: TGTGCCAGCGGGGCAAACTGGAACACCGGGGAGCTGTTTTTT.

The chain's CDR3 is CASSLAQYNSPLHF. The CDR3 DNA reads TGTGCCAGCAGCTTGGCTCAGTATAATTCACCCCTCCACTTT. V and J are TRBV5-5 and TRBJ1-6; no definite D call. The CDR3 runs 14 residues. Germline-derived CDR1 and CDR2 are SGHKS and YYEKEE (reference sequence). Trimming removed 0 bases from V and 4 bases from J, with 5 bases in between.

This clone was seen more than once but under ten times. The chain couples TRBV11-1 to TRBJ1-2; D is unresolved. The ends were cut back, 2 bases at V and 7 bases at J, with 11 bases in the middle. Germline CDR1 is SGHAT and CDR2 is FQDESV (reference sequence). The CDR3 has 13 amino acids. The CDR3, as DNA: TGTGCCAGCAGCTTACCCCACGGAGGTGGCTACACCTTC. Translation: CASSLPHGGGYTF.

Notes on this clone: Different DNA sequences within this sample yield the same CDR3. CDR3 DNA sequence: TGTGCCACCAGTGACCCGGGACAGGGGTACGAGCAGTACTTC. It specifies CATSDPGQGYEQYF. The genes are TRBV24-1 and TRBJ2-7; TRBD1 matches at 10 bases. V lost 4 bases and J lost 4; bases outside the gene matches: 3. The CDR3 runs 14 residues. Germline CDR1 is KGHDR and CDR2 is SFDVKD.

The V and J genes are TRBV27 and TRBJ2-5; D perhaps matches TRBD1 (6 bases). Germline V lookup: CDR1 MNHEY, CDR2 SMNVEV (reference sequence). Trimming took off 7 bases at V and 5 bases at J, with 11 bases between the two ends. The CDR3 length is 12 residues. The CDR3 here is CASINRAETQYF. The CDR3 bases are TGTGCCAGCATCAACAGGGCCGAGACCCAGTACTTC.

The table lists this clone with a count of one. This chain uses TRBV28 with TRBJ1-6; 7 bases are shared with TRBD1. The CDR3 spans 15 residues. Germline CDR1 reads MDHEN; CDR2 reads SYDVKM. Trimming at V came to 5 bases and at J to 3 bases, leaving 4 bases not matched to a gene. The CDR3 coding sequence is TGTGCCAGCAGTACGACAGGGAACTATAATTCACCCCTCCACTTT. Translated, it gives CASSTTGNYNSPLHF.

DNA of the CDR3: TGCGCCAGCAGCCTCCAGGGAAATGAGCAGTTCTTC. It is translated as CASSLQGNEQFF. This sequence joins TRBV4-1 and TRBJ2-1; D might be TRBD1 (5 bases). CDR1 is MGHRA and CDR2 is YSYEKL in the germline V gene. The CDR3 runs 12 residues. V was clipped by 4 bases and J by 7 bases, with 8 bases between them.

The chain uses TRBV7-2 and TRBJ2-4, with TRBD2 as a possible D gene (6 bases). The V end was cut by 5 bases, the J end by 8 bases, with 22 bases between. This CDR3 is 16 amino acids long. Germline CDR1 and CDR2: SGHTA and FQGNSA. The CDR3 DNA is TGTGCCAGCAGCAATCAAGGAGGGGCAGGGACTTACATTCAGTACTTC. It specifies CASSNQGGAGTYIQYF.

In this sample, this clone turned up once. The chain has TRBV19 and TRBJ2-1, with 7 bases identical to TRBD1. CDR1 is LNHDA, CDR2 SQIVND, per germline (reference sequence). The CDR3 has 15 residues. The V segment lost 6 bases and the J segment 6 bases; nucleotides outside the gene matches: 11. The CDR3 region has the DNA TGTGCCAGTAGGGAAATAGGGGGCAGGGGCAATGAGCAGTTCTTC. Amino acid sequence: CASREIGGRGNEQFF.

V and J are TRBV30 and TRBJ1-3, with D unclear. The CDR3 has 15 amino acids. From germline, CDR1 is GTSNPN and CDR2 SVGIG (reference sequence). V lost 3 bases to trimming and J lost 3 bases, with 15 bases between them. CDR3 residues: CAWRDSGADGNTIYF. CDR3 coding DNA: TGTGCCTGGAGAGACTCGGGAGCGGATGGAAACACCATATATTTT.

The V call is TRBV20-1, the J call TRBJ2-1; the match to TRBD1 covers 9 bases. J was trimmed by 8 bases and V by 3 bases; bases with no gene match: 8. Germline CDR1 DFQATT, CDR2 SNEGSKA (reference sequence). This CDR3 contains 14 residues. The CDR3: CSASGQGPWDEQFF. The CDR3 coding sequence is TGCAGTGCTAGTGGACAGGGGCCTTGGGATGAGCAGTTCTTC.

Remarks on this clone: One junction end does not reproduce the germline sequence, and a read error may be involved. The CDR3 sequence is CASSRTSGEVHF. Here the CDR3 DNA reads TGCGCCAGCAGCCGGACTAGCGGGGAGGTTCACTTC. The J gene is TRBJ2-5, the V gene TRBV5-1, with 12 bases aligning to TRBD2. The CDR3 is 12 amino acids. In germline, CDR1 is SGHRS, CDR2 YFSETQ. Complete variable domain (other parts from reference TRBV5-1 and TRBJ2-5): KAGVTQTPRYLIKTRGQQVTLSCSPISGHRSVSWYQQTPGQGLQFLFEYFSETQRNKGNFPGRFSGRQFSNSRSEMNVSTLELGDSALYLCASSRTSGEVHFGPGTRLLVL.

The CDR3 loop reads CASSSRSRGYTF. The CDR3 DNA reads as TGTGCCAGCAGCTCCCGAAGTCGGGGCTACACCTTC. The chain carries TRBV3-1 (or the pseudogene TRBV3-2) and TRBJ1-2; D is unresolved. This CDR3 has 12 residues. Trimming took off 5 bases at V and 8 bases at J, with 12 bases between the two ends. Germline V gives CDR1 LGHDT, CDR2 YNNKEL (reference sequence).

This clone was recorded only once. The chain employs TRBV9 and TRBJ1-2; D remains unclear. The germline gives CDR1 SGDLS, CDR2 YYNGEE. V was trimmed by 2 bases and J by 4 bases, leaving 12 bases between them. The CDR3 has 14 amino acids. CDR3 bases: TGTGCCAGCAGCGTCCAGCATGGGAGCTATGGCTACACCTTC. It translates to CASSVQHGSYGYTF.

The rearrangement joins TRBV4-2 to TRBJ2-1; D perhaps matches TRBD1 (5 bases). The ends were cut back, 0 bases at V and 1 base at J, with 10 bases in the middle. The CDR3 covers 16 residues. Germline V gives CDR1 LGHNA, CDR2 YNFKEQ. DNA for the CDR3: TGTGCCAGCAGCCAAGAAGGGGCGGATTCCTACAATGAGCAGTTCTTC. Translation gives CASSQEGADSYNEQFF.

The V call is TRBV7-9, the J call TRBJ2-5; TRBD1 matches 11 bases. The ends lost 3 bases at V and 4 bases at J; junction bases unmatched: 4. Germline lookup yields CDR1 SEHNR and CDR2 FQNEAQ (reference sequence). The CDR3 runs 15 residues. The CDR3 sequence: CASSFTGTGGETQYF. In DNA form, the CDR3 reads TGTGCCAGCAGCTTCACCGGGACAGGGGGAGAGACCCAGTACTTC.